One and the same sample provided the 23 T cell receptor beta chains below, sequenced in a study of blood T cell repertoires in COVID-19. TCRdb's copy holds only in-frame clones and misses some; the assay was immunoSEQ multiplex PCR. This sample has 95,000 to 100,000 clones; around 87% occur once, and the top ten carry roughly 10%. Sequences were obtained from peripheral blood. The receptors originated from a woman under 40 with acute or convalescent COVID-19.

V is TRBV3-1 (or the pseudogene TRBV3-2) and J is TRBJ1-1; D not certain. The CDR3 runs 13 residues. V was cut by 1 base and J by 1 base, with 4 bases left in between. Germline V gives CDR1 LGHDT, CDR2 YNNKEL (reference sequence). The CDR3 bases are TGTGCCAGCAGCCAAGGAGGGAACACTGAAGCTTTCTTT. Its protein is CASSQGGNTEAFF.

The genes are TRBV6-5 and TRBJ2-1; 12 nucleotides align to TRBD2. Germline values: CDR1 MNHEY, CDR2 SVGAGI. Losses at the gene ends were 6 bases for V and 4 bases for J; bases not matched to a gene: 4. This CDR3 is 15 amino acids long. The CDR3 nucleotides are TGTGCCAGCAGCGTGACTAGCGGGGGATACAATGAGCAGTTCTTC. Its protein product is CASSVTSGGYNEQFF.

CDR3 sequence reads: CASSRREGNTGELFF. CDR3 nucleotide sequence: TGTGCCAGCAGCAGGAGGGAGGGGAACACCGGGGAGCTGTTTTTT. The V and J genes are TRBV9 and TRBJ2-2; 7 bases are a match to TRBD2. J was trimmed by 1 base and V by 4 bases; bases with no gene match: 4. The CDR3 totals 15 residues. Germline loops: CDR1 SGDLS, CDR2 YYNGEE.

V is TRBV5-6 and J is TRBJ2-3; possible D gene TRBD2, 7 bases. The length of the CDR3 is 15 residues. CDR1 SGHDT and CDR2 YYEEEE come from the germline V gene. The germline V and J ends were trimmed by 2 bases and 2 bases, with 12 bases remaining between them. As DNA, the CDR3 is TGTGCCAGCAGCTTCAACGGGGGGCCCACAGATACGCAGTATTTT. Translated, it gives CASSFNGGPTDTQYF.

V and J are TRBV6-4 and TRBJ1-2; possibly TRBD1 for D (6 bases). CDR1 MRHNA and CDR2 SNTAGT come from the germline V gene. CDR3 length: 13 amino acids. V lost 3 bases and J lost 5, with 10 bases in between. In DNA form, the CDR3 reads TGTGCCAGCAGTGAAAACGGACAGTATGGCTACACCTTC. This encodes CASSENGQYGYTF.

The V gene is TRBV28, the J gene TRBJ2-1; D is perhaps TRBD1 (5 bases). This CDR3 spans 16 amino acids. Germline V gives CDR1 MDHEN, CDR2 SYDVKM. The ends were cut back, 5 bases at V and 4 bases at J, with 18 bases in the middle. In DNA form, the CDR3 reads TGTGCCAGCAGTACCGGATTTGGGGCACGGTACAATGAGCAGTTCTTC. Translating it yields CASSTGFGARYNEQFF.

The CDR3 DNA reads as TGTGCCAGCAGTCCATTAGCGGGGGGGCTTAATGAGCAGTTCTTC. This codes for CASSPLAGGLNEQFF. The rearrangement joins TRBV28 to TRBJ2-1; 11 bases agree with TRBD2. Germline CDR1 reads MDHEN; CDR2 reads SYDVKM. J lost 7 bases, V lost 5 bases, and 7 bases had no gene match. This CDR3 has 15 amino acids.

This rearrangement joins TRBV5-1 to TRBJ1-1, with 9 positions matching TRBD1. The CDR3 totals 15 residues. The trim removed 3 bases at V and 2 bases at J, leaving 5 bases unmatched. Germline V gene sequence: CDR1 SGHRS, CDR2 YFSETQ. This CDR3 is CASSSGQGDNTEAFF. In nucleotides, the CDR3 is TGCGCCAGCAGCTCGGGACAGGGCGATAACACTGAAGCTTTCTTT.

V gene TRBV4-2 combines with J gene TRBJ1-4; TRBD1 matches at 9 bases. This CDR3 spans 15 amino acids. V dropped 0 bases and J dropped 7; count of bases not matched to a gene: 3. The germline gives CDR1 LGHNA, CDR2 YNFKEQ. As DNA, the CDR3 is TGTGCCAGCAGCCAAGATCCGGGACAGGGTGAAAAACTGTTTTTT. It translates to CASSQDPGQGEKLFF.

This clone was detected only a few times. The V call is TRBV7-9, the J call TRBJ1-2, with TRBD1 as a possible D gene (5 bases). The V end lost 1 base, the J end lost 4 bases, and 7 bases lay between the germline ends. This CDR3 has 13 residues. The germline CDR1 and CDR2 sequences are SEHNR and FQNEAQ (reference sequence). CDR3 sequence reads: CASSLGRGYGYTF. The CDR3, as DNA: TGTGCCAGCAGCTTAGGGAGGGGCTATGGCTACACCTTC.

The chain joins TRBV9 to TRBJ1-5; TRBD1 is a possible D gene (5 bases). V dropped 0 bases and J dropped 7 bases, with 11 bases sitting between them. The CDR3 spans 14 residues. Looked up from germline, CDR1 is SGDLS and CDR2 is YYNGEE. The CDR3 loop reads CASSVGTGGQPQHF. The DNA for the CDR3 is TGTGCCAGCAGCGTAGGAACAGGTGGCCAGCCCCAGCATTTT. The full variable domain, in which reference TRBV9 and TRBJ1-5 provide the parts outside the CDR3, is DSGVTQTPKHLITATGQRVTLRCSPRSGDLSVYWYQQSLDQGLQFLIQYYNGEERAKGNILERFSAQQFPDLHSELNLSSLELGDSALYFCASSVGTGGQPQHFGDGTRLSIL.

This rearrangement joins TRBV30 to TRBJ1-1; unclear D gene. CDR1 and CDR2 (germline): GTSNPN, SVGIG (reference sequence). This CDR3 is 13 amino acids long. The V and J ends lost 4 bases and 12 bases respectively, with 21 bases between them. CDR3 loop: CAWTGGDARRTFF. CDR3 bases: TGTGCCTGGACGGGCGGGGATGCGAGGAGAACTTTCTTT.

J is TRBJ1-1 and V is TRBV27; D not resolved. The CDR3 contains 13 residues. Germline CDR1 MNHEY, CDR2 SMNVEV (reference sequence). Trimming took 5 bases from V and 0 from J, leaving 7 bases between them. DNA for the CDR3: TGTGCCAGCAGTCTAATCATGAACACTGAAGCTTTCTTT. It encodes CASSLIMNTEAFF.

Note on this clone: In the same sample, other DNA sequences code for this CDR3. The chain recombines TRBV2 with TRBJ1-1; 10 bases align to TRBD1. CDR3 length: 15 amino acids. V lost 5 bases and J lost 1; bases outside the gene matches: 4. Germline CDR1 is SNHLY and CDR2 is FYNNEI. As DNA, the CDR3 is TGTGCCAGCAGTCCGGGACAGGGGCAGAACACTGAAGCTTTCTTT. Protein product: CASSPGQGQNTEAFF.

The genes are TRBV7-3 and TRBJ1-1, with D unresolved. Per germline, CDR1 SGHTA and CDR2 FQGTGA. V lost 2 bases, J lost 5 bases, and 9 bases lay in between. The CDR3 sequence is 13 residues long. In DNA form, the CDR3 reads TGTGCCAGCAGCTTAGGAGCCCGGACTGAAGCTTTCTTT. Translated: CASSLGARTEAFF.

This chain connects TRBV6-6 to TRBJ2-1, with TRBD2 identical over 7 bases. CDR3 length equals 14 residues. Germline loops: CDR1 MNHNY, CDR2 SVGAGI (reference sequence). Trimming took 5 bases from V and 9 from J; bases not matched to a gene: 10. CDR3 in DNA: TGTGCCAGCAGTGACGTGGGAGGGAACGGTGAGCAGTTCTTC. This translates into CASSDVGGNGEQFF.

This chain links TRBV7-9 with TRBJ2-7, with 7 bases identical to TRBD2. From germline, CDR1 is SEHNR and CDR2 FQNEAQ (reference sequence). V lost 4 bases to trimming and J lost 1 base; unmatched junction nucleotides: 13. CDR3 size: 17 residues. CDR3 DNA sequence: TGTGCCAGCAGCTCCCCTCTCGGGGGGAGGGTTTCCTACGAGCAGTACTTC. Amino acids: CASSSPLGGRVSYEQYF.

V gene TRBV24-1 combines with J gene TRBJ2-7; D ambiguous. Per germline, CDR1 KGHDR and CDR2 SFDVKD. The ends were cut back, 6 bases at V and 2 bases at J, with 10 bases in the middle. The CDR3 consists of 13 residues. CDR3 nucleotides: TGTGCCACCAGTAAGCCAGGCACCTACGAGCAGTACTTC. Translated, it gives CATSKPGTYEQYF.

V gene TRBV12-3 or TRBV12-4 combines with J gene TRBJ2-7, with a possible D match to TRBD1 (5 bases). The CDR3 runs 13 residues. Trimming left V 2 bases short and J 3 bases short, with 8 bases between. Here the CDR3 reads CASSLRGIYEQYF. The CDR3, as DNA: TGTGCCAGCAGTTTAAGGGGAATCTACGAGCAGTACTTC.

This chain joins TRBV12-3 or TRBV12-4 and TRBJ1-5, with D perhaps TRBD1 (6 bases). V was shortened by 2 bases and J by 15 bases, with 14 bases between the two germline ends. The CDR3 contains 12 residues. CDR3 sequence (DNA): TGTGCCAGCAGTTTAAAGGGGGACGTATGGCATTTT. As protein: CASSLKGDVWHF.

The rearrangement links TRBV11-3 to TRBJ2-7; D might be TRBD1 (6 bases). This CDR3 has 14 amino acids. Germline V gives CDR1 SGHNT, CDR2 YENEEA. V lost 6 bases and J 2 bases, leaving 14 bases between the germline ends. CDR3 loop: CASSAPGQTYEQYF. The CDR3 DNA reads TGTGCCAGCAGTGCTCCGGGACAAACCTACGAGCAGTACTTC.

The table lists this clone with a count of one. This chain uses TRBV7-9 with TRBJ1-6; D remains unclear. Looked up from germline, CDR1 is SEHNR and CDR2 is FQNEAQ (reference sequence). This CDR3 is built from 12 residues. Trimming left V 1 base short and J 14 bases short, with 9 bases between. In DNA form, the CDR3 reads TGTGCCAGCAGCTTAGGAGATCTAGCCCTCCACTTT. This translates into CASSLGDLALHF.

J is TRBJ2-3 and V is TRBV7-2, with D maybe TRBD1 (6 bases). With 5 bases removed from V and 2 bases from J, the gap between germline ends came to 14 bases. From germline, CDR1 is SGHTA and CDR2 FQGNSA. The CDR3 runs 15 residues. In nucleotides, the CDR3 is TGTGCCAGCAGCAGGGGGTTGGCCTACACAGATACGCAGTATTTT. Translation gives CASSRGLAYTDTQYF.